This TCR beta chain was captured in a study of T cell responses to AZD1222 COVID-19 vaccine. Regarding the study as a whole: Donors were mostly white British, more females; clonal diversity possibly underestimated. Two AZD1222 administrations were followed by greater Spike-specific TCR breadth and depth. Close to half of all spike-specific TCRs reportedly target regions of the variants that are unmutated. Researchers took repertoire samples only after the peak T cell response had come.

Libraries were prepared by immunoSEQ multiplex PCR; TCRdb keeps only in-frame clonotypes and omits some of them. There are about 150,000 clones in the sample; around nine tenths occur only once, and more than 1.3% lies in the top ten. The CDR3 runs 14 residues. Trimming removed 6 bases from V and 5 bases from J, with 14 bases in between. CDR1 and CDR2 (germline): LGHDT, YNNKEL (reference sequence). As concerns this clone: Its target is unknown.

The V and J genes are TRBV3-1 (or the pseudogene TRBV3-2) and TRBJ2-4; D may be TRBD1 (6 bases). The sequencing here drew on peripheral blood, taken 28 days after the second AZD1222 dose. This clonotype was sampled from an adult who received the AZD1222 COVID-19 vaccine. CDR3 in DNA: TGTGCCAGCAGTCCTGGGGCAGGGGAAAACATTCAGTACTTC. Translated: CASSPGAGENIQYF.